The 22 T cell receptor beta chains presented below share a single source sample, sequenced in a study of blood T cell repertoires in COVID-19. Assay used: immunoSEQ multiplex PCR; TCRdb lists only in-frame clones, some missing. The sample includes roughly 220,000 clones, 80% to 85% seen only once; the top ten take approximately 5%. The sequenced material came from peripheral blood. Receptors originate from a woman aged 60-75 years who had recovered from COVID-19.

The rearrangement joins TRBV6-5 to TRBJ1-5, with D perhaps matching TRBD1 (5 bases). Trimming took 7 bases from V and 6 from J, leaving 13 bases between them. Germline V gives CDR1 MNHEY, CDR2 SVGAGI. The CDR3 runs 13 residues. The CDR3 here is CASNPGGTQPQHF. CDR3 nucleotide sequence: TGTGCCAGCAACCCGGGCGGGACTCAGCCCCAGCATTTT.

The chain combines TRBV5-1 with TRBJ2-3, with D possibly TRBD1 on 6 matching bases. The CDR3 contains 14 residues. The V and J ends lost 2 bases and 7 bases respectively, with 14 bases between them. Germline V gene sequence: CDR1 SGHRS, CDR2 YFSETQ. The DNA for the CDR3 is TGCGCCAGCAGCTTAGGGCTTACAGGGAATACGCAGTATTTT. Protein: CASSLGLTGNTQYF.

The chain uses TRBV10-3 and TRBJ2-6, with no clear D. V was trimmed by 7 bases and J by 4 bases, leaving 8 bases between them. The CDR3 is made up of 13 amino acids. Germline lookup yields CDR1 ENHRY and CDR2 SYGVKD. This CDR3 reads CAIKPPGANVLTF. The CDR3 DNA follows: TGTGCCATCAAGCCCCCAGGGGCCAACGTCCTGACTTTC.

The V gene is TRBV5-1, the J gene TRBJ1-2, with D uncertain. The CDR3 has 16 residues. Germline CDR1 is SGHRS and CDR2 is YFSETQ. Between the trimmed V and J ends, which lost 0 bases and 2 bases, there was a span of 14 bases. The CDR3 loop reads CASSLAPPVANYGYTF. In DNA, the CDR3 is TGCGCCAGCAGCTTGGCACCCCCCGTGGCAAACTATGGCTACACCTTC.

The gene calls are TRBV7-2 and TRBJ2-7; D is unclear. Trimming removed 3 bases from V and 6 bases from J, with 12 bases in between. This CDR3 region has 13 residues. Germline CDR1 and CDR2: SGHTA and FQGNSA. CDR3 in amino acids: CASSFSPTREQYF. In DNA, the CDR3 is TGTGCCAGCAGCTTCTCCCCGACACGCGAGCAGTACTTC. The complete variable domain, with remaining parts taken from reference TRBV7-2 and TRBJ2-7, reads GAGVSQSPSNKVTEKGKDVELRCDPISGHTALYWYRQSLGQGLEFLIYFQGNSAPDKSGLPSDRFSAERTGGSVSTLTIQRTQQEDSAVYLCASSFSPTREQYFGPGTRLTVT.

The rearrangement uses TRBV5-6 and TRBJ1-4, with D maybe TRBD1 (5 bases). The CDR3 has 16 amino acids. Trimming cost V 2 bases and J 0 bases, with 11 bases left between them. From germline, CDR1 is SGHDT and CDR2 YYEEEE. CDR3 sequence: CASSFGAGSTNEKLFF. The CDR3 nucleotides are TGTGCCAGCAGCTTTGGGGCCGGGTCAACTAATGAAAAACTGTTTTTT.

Note on this clone: Other nucleotide sequences in the sample specify the same CDR3. The chain carries TRBV6-5 and TRBJ2-2; maybe TRBD2 (5 bases). The CDR3 consists of 14 residues. The germline V gene encodes CDR1 MNHEY and CDR2 SVGAGI. Trimming took 3 bases from V and 6 from J, leaving 11 bases between them. CDR3 sequence reads: CASSYSRGSGELFF. CDR3 nucleotides: TGTGCCAGCAGTTATAGTCGAGGGTCCGGGGAGCTGTTTTTT.

The genes are TRBV5-1 and TRBJ1-2; TRBD1 matches at 8 bases. The junction had 3 bases not matched to a gene; V was cut back by 2 bases and J by 3 bases. The CDR3 contains 14 residues. The germline CDR1 and CDR2 sequences are SGHRS and YFSETQ. CDR3 DNA sequence: TGCGCCAGCAGCTTCCAGACAGGGGACTATGGCTACACCTTC. This codes for CASSFQTGDYGYTF.

The chain links TRBV5-4 to TRBJ1-2; D remains ambiguous. CDR1 is SGHNT and CDR2 is YYREEE in the germline V gene (reference sequence). There are 14 residues in the CDR3. V lost 1 base, J lost 4 bases, and 11 bases lay in between. CDR3 bases: TGTGCCAGCAGCTTGCCGGGTCTCACCTATGGCTACACCTTC. Its protein is CASSLPGLTYGYTF. The full variable domain, rest sourced from reference TRBV5-4 and TRBJ1-2, is ETGVTQSPTHLIKTRGQQVTLRCSSQSGHNTVSWYQQALGQGPQFIFQYYREEENGRGNFPPRFSGLQFPNYSSELNVNALELDDSALYLCASSLPGLTYGYTFGSGTRLTVV.

This clone came up a few times. This chain uses TRBV23-1 with TRBJ2-6; D perhaps matches TRBD1 (5 bases). TRBV23-1 is marked as an open reading frame, function uncertain. Trimming shortened V by 5 bases and J by 1 base, and 9 bases separated the two germline ends. This CDR3 is 15 amino acids long. CDR3 region: CASSAGWSGANVLTF. The CDR3 region has the DNA TGCGCCAGCAGTGCAGGGTGGTCTGGGGCCAACGTCCTGACTTTC.

The chain is built from TRBV3-1 (or the pseudogene TRBV3-2) and TRBJ2-3; 9 bases align to TRBD2. The CDR3 extends over 14 amino acids. Trimming at V came to 7 bases and at J to 5 bases, leaving 7 bases not matched to a gene. CDR1 is LGHDT and CDR2 is YNNKEL in the germline V gene (reference sequence). The CDR3 nucleotides are TGTGCCAGCATCCAGGGACTAGCTATAGATACGCAGTATTTT. Amino acids: CASIQGLAIDTQYF.

CDR3 nucleotides: TGTGCCAGCAGCGCGGGACAGGCCAACAATTCACCCCTCCACTTT. Amino acid sequence: CASSAGQANNSPLHF. The chain links TRBV9 to TRBJ1-6; 8 nucleotides agree with TRBD1. Trimming cost V 3 bases and J 7 bases; bases outside gene matches: 6. The length of the CDR3 is 15 residues. CDR1 is SGDLS and CDR2 is YYNGEE in the germline V gene.

The CDR3 DNA sequence: TGTGCCAGCAGCTTACCCCAGGGTTCGCGCGGCTACACCTTC. This codes for CASSLPQGSRGYTF. The chain combines TRBV11-2 with TRBJ1-2, with TRBD1 as a possible D gene (5 bases). The germline V gene encodes CDR1 SGHAT and CDR2 FQNNGV. V was trimmed by 2 bases and J by 8 bases, leaving 15 bases between them. This CDR3 contains 14 residues.

This clone was recorded at least ten times. This sequence joins TRBV13 and TRBJ2-7; 14 bases are a match to TRBD2. The CDR3 consists of 19 residues. Germline V gene sequence: CDR1 PRHDT, CDR2 FYEKMQ (reference sequence). Unmatched junction bases numbered 19, after V lost 5 bases and J lost 7 bases. This CDR3 is CASSLGTSGGRFGSREQYF. CDR3 nucleotide sequence: TGTGCCAGCAGCCTCGGGACTAGCGGGGGCCGATTTGGTTCGAGGGAGCAGTACTTC.

The genes are TRBV30 and TRBJ1-6; unclear D gene. In germline, CDR1 is GTSNPN, CDR2 SVGIG (reference sequence). The CDR3 is made up of 16 amino acids. Trimming took off 0 bases at V and 7 bases at J, with 16 bases between the two ends. CDR3 region: CAWSVYGGLGNSPLHF. The CDR3 DNA reads TGTGCCTGGAGTGTATATGGAGGGCTGGGGAATTCACCCCTCCACTTT.

The chain links TRBV24-1 to TRBJ2-1; D possibly corresponds to TRBD1 (7 bases). Germline lookup yields CDR1 KGHDR and CDR2 SFDVKD. The CDR3 consists of 16 residues. The V and J ends lost 4 bases and 6 bases respectively, with 18 bases between them. Written as DNA, the CDR3 is TGTGCCACCAGTGACGCCAGGCAGGGGGGCGTCAATGAGCAGTTCTTC. It yields the protein CATSDARQGGVNEQFF.

Points on this clone: Other DNA sequences in the sample encode the same CDR3. The chain's CDR3 is CASSIRDSDTQYF. The DNA of the CDR3 is TGTGCCAGCAGTATTCGGGACTCCGATACGCAGTATTTT. J is TRBJ2-3 and V is TRBV7-2; D is perhaps TRBD2 (6 bases). CDR1 is SGHTA and CDR2 is FQGNSA in the germline V gene. V lost 6 bases and J lost 6, with 13 bases in between. The CDR3 is 13 amino acids.

CDR3 amino acids: CASTQDTGLTDTQYF. The DNA of the CDR3 is TGTGCCAGCACCCAGGATACAGGCCTCACAGATACGCAGTATTTT. The V gene is TRBV13, the J gene TRBJ2-3, with D perhaps matching TRBD1 (5 bases). Trimming left V 7 bases short and J 2 bases short, with 16 bases between. The germline CDR1 and CDR2 sequences are PRHDT and FYEKMQ (reference sequence). This CDR3 region has 15 residues.

The chain combines TRBV2 with TRBJ2-1; D is unclear. The CDR3 is 14 residues long. The germline CDR1 and CDR2 sequences are SNHLY and FYNNEI. The V end was cut by 11 bases, the J end by 7 bases, with 21 bases between. CDR3 sequence reads: CADSLIRVRNEQFF. CDR3 DNA: TGTGCCGACTCTTTGATCCGTGTTCGTAATGAGCAGTTCTTC.

The J gene is TRBJ2-1, the V gene TRBV4-2; TRBD2 aligns across 12 bases. Germline V gene sequence: CDR1 LGHNA, CDR2 YNFKEQ. The V and J ends lost 1 base and 5 bases, in that order; junction bases with no gene match: 6. This CDR3 has 17 amino acids. The CDR3 loop is CASSQGLAGGPNNEQFF. CDR3 coding DNA: TGTGCCAGCAGCCAAGGGCTAGCGGGGGGGCCAAACAATGAGCAGTTCTTC.

The chain is built from TRBV30 and TRBJ2-7, with D hard to call. Between the trimmed V and J ends, which lost 1 base and 0 bases, there was a span of 4 bases. CDR1 GTSNPN and CDR2 SVGIG come from the germline V gene (reference sequence). The CDR3 extends over 12 amino acids. In DNA form, the CDR3 reads TGTGCCTGGAGTGACAGCTCCTACGAGCAGTACTTC. Its protein is CAWSDSSYEQYF.

In nucleotides, the CDR3 is TGTGCCAGCAGCTTAACGGTTGCAACTAATGAAAAACTGTTTTTT. Translated, it gives CASSLTVATNEKLFF. V usage is TRBV7-2 and J usage is TRBJ1-4; D unresolved. V dropped 2 bases and J dropped 0 bases, with 7 bases sitting between them. Germline CDR1 SGHTA, CDR2 FQGNSA. The CDR3 length is 15 residues.